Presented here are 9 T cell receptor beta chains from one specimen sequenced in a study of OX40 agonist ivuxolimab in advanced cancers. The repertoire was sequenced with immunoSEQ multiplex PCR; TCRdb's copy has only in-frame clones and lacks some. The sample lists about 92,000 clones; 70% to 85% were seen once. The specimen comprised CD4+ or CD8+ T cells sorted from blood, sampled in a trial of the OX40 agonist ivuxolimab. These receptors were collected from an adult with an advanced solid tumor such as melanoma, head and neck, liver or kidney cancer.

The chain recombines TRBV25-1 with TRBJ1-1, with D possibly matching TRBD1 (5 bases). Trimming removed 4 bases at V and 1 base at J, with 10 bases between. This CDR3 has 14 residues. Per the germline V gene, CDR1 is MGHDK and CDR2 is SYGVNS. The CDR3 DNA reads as TGTGCCAGCAGTGCTTTCGGGACGAACACTGAAGCTTTCTTT. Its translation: CASSAFGTNTEAFF.

CDR3 amino acids: CASSDGTSAHNEQFF. CDR3 DNA sequence: TGCGCCAGCAGCGACGGGACTAGCGCCCACAATGAGCAGTTCTTC. This chain links TRBV5-1 with TRBJ2-1, with 10 positions matching TRBD2. Germline CDR1 reads SGHRS; CDR2 reads YFSETQ. The CDR3 loop spans 15 amino acids. V was clipped by 4 bases and J by 5 bases; unmatched bases: 6. The entire variable domain, with the rest obtained from reference TRBV5-1 and TRBJ2-1, is as follows: KAGVTQTPRYLIKTRGQQVTLSCSPISGHRSVSWYQQTPGQGLQFLFEYFSETQRNKGNFPGRFSGRQFSNSRSEMNVSTLELGDSALYLCASSDGTSAHNEQFFGPGTRLTVL.

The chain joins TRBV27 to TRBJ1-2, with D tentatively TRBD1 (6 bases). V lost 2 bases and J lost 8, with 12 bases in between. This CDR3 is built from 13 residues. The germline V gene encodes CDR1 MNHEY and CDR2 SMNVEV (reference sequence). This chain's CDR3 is CASSLNKGGGYTF. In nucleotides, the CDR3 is TGTGCCAGCAGTTTAAATAAGGGGGGGGGCTACACCTTC.

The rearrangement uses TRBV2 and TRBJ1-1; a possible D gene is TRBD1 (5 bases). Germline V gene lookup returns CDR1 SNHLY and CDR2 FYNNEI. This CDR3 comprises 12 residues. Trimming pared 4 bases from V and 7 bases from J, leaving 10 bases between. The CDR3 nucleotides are TGTGCCAGCAGTGGGGGGTCGAGTGAAGCTTTCTTT. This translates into CASSGGSSEAFF.

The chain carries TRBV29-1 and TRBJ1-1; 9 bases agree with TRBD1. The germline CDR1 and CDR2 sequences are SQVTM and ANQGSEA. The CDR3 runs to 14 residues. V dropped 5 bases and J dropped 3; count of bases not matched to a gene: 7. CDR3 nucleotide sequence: TGCAGCGTTCCGGGACAGGGCACGTACACTGAAGCTTTCTTT. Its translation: CSVPGQGTYTEAFF. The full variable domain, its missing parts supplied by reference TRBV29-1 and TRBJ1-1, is SAVISQKPSRDICQRGTSLTIQCQVDSQVTMMFWYRQQPGQSLTLIATANQGSEATYESGFVIDKFPISRPNLTFSTLTVSNMSPEDSSIYLCSVPGQGTYTEAFFGQGTRLTVV.

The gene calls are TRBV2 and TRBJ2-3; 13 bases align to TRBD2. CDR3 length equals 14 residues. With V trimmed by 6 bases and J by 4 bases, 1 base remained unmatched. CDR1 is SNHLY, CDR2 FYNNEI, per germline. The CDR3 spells CASRTSGGSDTQYF. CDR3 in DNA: TGTGCCAGCAGGACTAGCGGGGGGTCAGATACGCAGTATTTT.

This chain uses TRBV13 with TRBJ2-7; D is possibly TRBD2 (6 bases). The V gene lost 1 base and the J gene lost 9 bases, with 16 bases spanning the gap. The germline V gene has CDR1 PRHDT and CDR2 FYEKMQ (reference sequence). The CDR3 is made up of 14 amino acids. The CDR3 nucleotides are TGTGCCAGCAGCTTAGTAGGACACCTTAGCGGGCAGTACTTC. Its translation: CASSLVGHLSGQYF.

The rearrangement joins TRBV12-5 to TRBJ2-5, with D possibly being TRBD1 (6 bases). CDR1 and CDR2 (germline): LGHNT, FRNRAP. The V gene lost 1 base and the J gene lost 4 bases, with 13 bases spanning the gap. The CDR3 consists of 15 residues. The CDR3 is CASGLAHRVGETQYF. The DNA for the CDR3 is TGTGCTAGTGGTTTGGCCCACAGGGTCGGAGAGACCCAGTACTTC.

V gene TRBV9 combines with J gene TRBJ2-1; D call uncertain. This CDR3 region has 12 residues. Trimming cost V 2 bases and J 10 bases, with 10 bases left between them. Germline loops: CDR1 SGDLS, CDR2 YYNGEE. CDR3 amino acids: CASSVRGPEQFF. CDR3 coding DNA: TGTGCCAGCAGCGTTAGAGGCCCAGAGCAGTTCTTC.